A single sample is the source of the 11 T cell receptor beta chains below, sequenced in a study of early T cells in non-severe SARS-CoV-2 infection. TCRdb re-derived calls from the 5' RACE reads in MiXCR, one entry per CDR3 protein. The sample includes fewer than 80,000 distinct CDR3 sequences, 9.5% to 15% of them seen just once. Specimen: whole blood, collected at baseline. Every receptor here comes from an adult who was a healthcare worker with PCR-confirmed SARS-CoV-2 infection or an uninfected control (not recorded which). The donor label of this sample is uncertain.

This clonotype appeared a few times. The chain recombines TRBV20-1 with TRBJ2-1; 10 nucleotides line up with TRBD2. This CDR3 has 15 residues. The germline gives CDR1 DFQATT, CDR2 SNEGSKA (reference sequence). The J segment lost 2 bases and the V segment lost 6 bases, leaving 7 bases of the junction unmatched. In DNA, the CDR3 is TGCAGTGCCCCGTTGAGCGGGGGGGCCTACAATGAGCAGTTCTTC. This gives the protein CSAPLSGGAYNEQFF.

DNA for the CDR3: TGTGCCAGCAGCTCCAGACAAGGGACAGGGGGTAATGGCTACACCTTC. This codes for CASSSRQGTGGNGYTF. This rearrangement joins TRBV11-2 to TRBJ1-2; 11 bases align to TRBD1. CDR1 SGHAT and CDR2 FQNNGV come from the germline V gene. The CDR3 has 16 amino acids. After removal of 4 bases from V and 6 bases from J, the junction contained 10 bases not matched to a gene.

This clonotype was observed a few times. The chain uses TRBV2 and TRBJ2-1, with 10 positions matching TRBD2. This CDR3 comprises 15 residues. The germline CDR1 and CDR2 sequences are SNHLY and FYNNEI. Losses at the gene ends were 3 bases for V and 7 bases for J; bases not matched to a gene: 6. CDR3 nucleotide sequence: TGTGCCAGCAGTGAGGCCAGCGGGGGGGCGAATGAGCAGTTCTTC. As protein: CASSEASGGANEQFF.

This chain connects TRBV7-2 to TRBJ2-2, with a tentative D call TRBD2 (6 bases). CDR1 and CDR2 (germline): SGHTA, FQGNSA. This CDR3 region has 12 residues. V was pared by 5 bases and J by 7 bases, with 8 bases between. This chain's CDR3 is CASSRGGGELFF. The CDR3 region has the DNA TGTGCCAGCAGCAGGGGAGGCGGGGAGCTGTTTTTT.

The CDR3 region is CASSDRGYTDTQYF. The CDR3 coding sequence is TGTGCCAGCAGTGACAGGGGGTATACAGATACGCAGTATTTT. The chain has TRBV6-4 and TRBJ2-3, with a tentative D call TRBD1 (6 bases). Germline CDR1 is MRHNA and CDR2 is SNTAGT. V was cut by 2 bases and J by 3 bases, with 9 bases left in between. There are 14 residues in the CDR3.

The table lists this clonotype with a few counts. V and J are TRBV9 and TRBJ1-1; D remains unclear. There are 13 residues in the CDR3. V was cut by 0 bases and J by 1 base, with 4 bases left in between. Germline V gene data show CDR1 as SGDLS and CDR2 as YYNGEE. As DNA, the CDR3 is TGTGCCAGCAGCGTAGTCCAGAACACTGAAGCTTTCTTT. The encoded protein is CASSVVQNTEAFF.

With regard to this clonotype: The final CDR3 position lacks the conserved phenylalanine or tryptophan, pointing to a likely read error. The CDR3 here is CASSFDRGADTQYI. The CDR3, as DNA: TGTGCCAGCAGTTTCGACAGGGGGGCAGATACGCAGTATATT. The rearrangement uses TRBV12-3 or TRBV12-4 and TRBJ2-3, with TRBD1 matching over 9 bases. The V segment lost 3 bases and the J segment 4 bases; nucleotides outside the gene matches: 2. The CDR3 is 14 amino acids.

This clonotype was observed a few times. CDR3 nucleotide sequence: TGTGCCAGCAGCTTAGAGGGGACGTCTGGCTACACCTTC. Encoded protein: CASSLEGTSGYTF. The chain is built from TRBV11-2 and TRBJ1-2; a weak D match, TRBD1 (5 bases). The CDR3 totals 13 residues. Trimming pared 0 bases from V and 7 bases from J, leaving 9 bases between. CDR1 is SGHAT and CDR2 is FQNNGV in the germline V gene.

The chain uses TRBV7-8 and TRBJ2-3, with no clear D. Germline V gene lookup returns CDR1 SGHVS and CDR2 FQNEAQ. The CDR3 runs 14 residues. V was cut by 5 bases and J by 1 base, with 10 bases left in between. The CDR3 protein is CASSAVGRTDTQYF. The CDR3 nucleotides are TGTGCCAGCAGCGCAGTGGGTCGCACAGATACGCAGTATTTT.

This clonotype has a count of ten or more. This chain links TRBV20-1 with TRBJ1-5; D is unresolved. This CDR3 region has 15 residues. V gave up 3 bases and J gave up 2 bases, with 14 bases separating them. Germline CDR1 is DFQATT and CDR2 is SNEGSKA (reference sequence). This chain's CDR3 is CSASSRVIGNQPQHF. Here the CDR3 DNA reads TGCAGTGCTAGTTCTAGGGTTATAGGCAATCAGCCCCAGCATTTT.

This clonotype occurred a few times. V gene TRBV11-2 combines with J gene TRBJ1-6, with a weak D call TRBD1 (6 bases). The germline V and J ends were trimmed by 5 bases and 0 bases, with 14 bases remaining between them. This CDR3 has 17 residues. The germline gives CDR1 SGHAT, CDR2 FQNNGV. CDR3 in amino acids: CASSLYRDHSYNSPLHF. The CDR3 coding sequence is TGTGCCAGCAGCCTTTACAGGGACCACTCCTATAATTCACCCCTCCACTTT.